The following is a T cell receptor (beta chain) sequence with its context. This CDR3 comprises 17 residues. Trimming cost V 0 bases and J 2 bases; bases outside gene matches: 4. Germline CDR1 MGHRA, CDR2 YSYEKL. It was with 60 Vbeta and 13 Jbeta primers that the PCR ran. Using immunoSEQ multiplex PCR, the repertoire was profiled, and TCRdb retains in-frame clones only, with some absent. This sample has 100,000 to 150,000 clones, with 10% to 13% found just once. This sample was included in a study of cytomegalovirus exposure and HLA in healthy donors. This TCR came from a woman under 30 in good health and CMV-seropositive. Material for sequencing was PBMCs. The J gene is TRBJ2-1, the V gene TRBV4-1; TRBD1 matches 10 bases. The CDR3 reads CASSQEETGGTYNEQFF. As DNA, the CDR3 is TGCGCCAGCAGCCAAGAGGAGACAGGGGGCACCTACAATGAGCAGTTCTTC.